Listed below are T cell receptor beta chains from one sample, sequenced in a study of early stage breast cancer tumors. The protocol was immunoSEQ multiplex PCR, while the TCRdb copy is restricted to in-frame clones and leaves out a portion. The data show 45,000 to 60,000 clones, about 93% seen once. The sample was blood. The receptors were sampled from an older person with breast cancer. Both conserved end residues are part of each CDR3. The D gene is left open where the match is weak. The size of a clone is reported for some rows only, either as once, few or many, or as a class for expanded clones.

>TRBJ1-4|TRBV5-6|TRBD1|once
TGTGCCAGCAGCCGGGACAGGGGGCTCGAAAAACTGTTTTTT
CASSRDRGLEKLFF
>TRBJ2-7|TRBV18|TRBD1|-
TGTGCCAGCTCACCAGACAGGGGAAGCGAGCAGTACTTC
CASSPDRGSEQYF
>TRBJ2-2|TRBV19|TRBD2|-
TGTGCCAGTACCCCGGGACTAGCTCGTACCGGGGAGCTGTTTTTT
CASTPGLARTGELFF
>TRBJ2-7|TRBV27|TRBD2|-
TGTGCCAGCCGGTGGGCTAGCGGGTTCTACGAGCAGTACTTC
CASRWASGFYEQYF
>TRBJ1-6|TRBV6-5|-|few
TGTGCCAGCAGGAAGGTGGGGCAGGGTAATTCACCCCTCCACTTT
CASRKVGQGNSPLHF
>TRBJ1-4|TRBV4-1|TRBD1|-
TGCGCCAGCAGCCAAGTAGGACAGGGCCCCGAAAAACTGTTTTTT
CASSQVGQGPEKLFF
>TRBJ2-7|TRBV18|TRBD2|once
TGTGCCAGCTCACCCGGGACTAGCGACTACGAGCAGTACTTC
CASSPGTSDYEQYF
>TRBJ2-3|TRBV20-1|-|-
TGCAGTGCTAGTTACAGGGTAACGCAGTATTTT
CSASYRVTQYF
>TRBJ1-2|TRBV29-1|TRBD1|-
TGCAGCGCGATGACAGGGGGGGACTATGGCTACACCTTC
CSAMTGGDYGYTF
>TRBJ2-7|TRBV20-1|TRBD1|once
TGCAGTGCTTTACAGGGGAACGAGCAGTACTTC
CSALQGNEQYF
>TRBJ1-1|TRBV7-9|-|-
TGTGCCAGCAGCTTCGAGGGTGAAGCTTTCTTT
CASSFEGEAFF
>TRBJ1-1|TRBV7-6|-|once
TGTGCCAGCAGCTCTACTGGGAACACTGAAGCTTTCTTT
CASSSTGNTEAFF
>TRBJ2-7|TRBV10-3|-|-
TGTGCCACCTTAGCGGAAACCTCCTACGAGCAGTACTTC
CATLAETSYEQYF
>TRBJ2-7|TRBV28|-|-
TGTGCCAGCAGTTCCCCCAGCGTCTCCTACGAGCAGTACTTC
CASSSPSVSYEQYF
>TRBJ2-1|TRBV28|TRBD2|-
TGTGCCAGCGGGGCTAGCGGGTGGAATGAGCAGTTCTTC
CASGASGWNEQFF
>TRBJ2-5|TRBV30|-|once
TGTGCCTGGAGCGAAGAGACCCAGTACTTC
CAWSEETQYF
>TRBJ2-7|TRBV5-4|TRBD2|-
TGTGCCAGCAGCGGCGGACTAGCGGGGGTATACGAGCAGTACTTC
CASSGGLAGVYEQYF
>TRBJ1-5|TRBV10-3|TRBD1|-
TGTGCCATCCGGGGGACAGGCAATCAGCCCCAGCATTTT
CAIRGTGNQPQHF
>TRBJ2-5|TRBV21-1|-|-
TGTGCCAGCAGCAAAGTGCGACTAGCGGCATCACAAGAGACCCAGTACTTC
CASSKVRLAASQETQYF
>TRBJ1-3|TRBV15|-|-
TGTGCCACCAGCAGAGATGGGCTCTCTGGAAACACCATATATTTT
CATSRDGLSGNTIYF
>TRBJ2-2|TRBV30|-|-
TGTGCCTGGAGTTCAGGGGTCGGGGAGCTGTTTTTT
CAWSSGVGELFF
>TRBJ2-7|TRBV28|-|-
TGTGCCAGCAGCGCCCTCCACAGGGACGAGCAGTACTTC
CASSALHRDEQYF
>TRBJ1-2|TRBV29-1|-|-
TGCAGCGTGGAAGGTGTCGACAGTTGCTACACCTTC
CSVEGVDSCYTF